Detailed here is one TCR beta chain. The PCR was carried out with 60 Vbeta primers and 13 Jbeta primers. Method: immunoSEQ multiplex PCR; TCRdb's copy keeps in-frame clones and lacks some. This sample has around 100,000 clones, with around 78% found just once. The data originate from a study of cytomegalovirus exposure and HLA in healthy donors. Trimming pared 3 bases from V and 3 bases from J, leaving 11 bases between. The CDR3 sequence is 15 residues long. Germline loops: CDR1 SGHTA, CDR2 FQGNSA. The clonotype comes from a male donor in good health and CMV-seropositive. The gene calls are TRBV7-2 and TRBJ2-2, with TRBD2 as a possible D gene (5 bases). Material: PBMCs. CDR3 nucleotides: TGTGCCAGCAGCTTCAAGGACTCCTACACCGGGGAGCTGTTTTTT. Translation gives CASSFKDSYTGELFF.